Listed below are T cell receptor beta chains from one sample, sequenced in a study of CD8 T cells in ankylosing spondylitis. TCRdb redid the calling of the 5' RACE reads with MiXCR, one entry per CDR3 protein. This sample carries roughly 260,000 distinct CDR3 sequences, around 19% of them seen once, and the ten largest clones take roughly 8.3%. What was sequenced was blood, either unsorted or a sorted T cell fraction (not recorded which). The receptor source for this set is a male donor with ankylosing spondylitis or in good health (not recorded which). Each CDR3 is given with its conserved first and last residue. A D gene is named only where the DNA matches it firmly. Size values are once, few and many counts, or a class for expanded clones, and some rows have none.

v_call,clone_size,d_call,j_call,cdr3_aa
TRBV7-7,few,.,TRBJ2-1,CASSLGGTQGGSYNEQFF
TRBV10-3,.,TRBD1,TRBJ2-5,CAISDPDVPGQGTETQYF
TRBV2,.,TRBD1,TRBJ1-2,CASSADRGRRNGYTF
TRBV4-1,.,TRBD2,TRBJ2-1,CASSQDLLAGRRNEQFF
TRBV11-2,few,TRBD1,TRBJ2-3,CASSYAGTAFRTDTQYF
TRBV3-1,.,TRBD1,TRBJ2-1,CASSQVGQGYNEQFF
TRBV4-1,.,.,TRBJ2-5,CASSPEGRQETQYF
TRBV12-3/TRBV12-4,few,.,TRBJ1-5,CASKITRGNQPQHF
TRBV20-1,few,.,TRBJ1-5,CSATDAGGGANQPQHF
TRBV7-9,.,.,TRBJ1-3,CASSAAPQGAGNTIYF
TRBV28,few,.,TRBJ2-1,CASSWGSYNEQFF
TRBV18,once,TRBD2,TRBJ2-1,CASSQAGLAVHNEQFF
TRBV20-1,few,.,TRBJ1-5,CSARPGPRGSQPQHF
TRBV3-1,few,.,TRBJ2-1,CASSQVSEQFF
TRBV20-1,.,.,TRBJ1-6,CSASLQAYNSPLHF
TRBV3-1,.,TRBD1,TRBJ1-1,CASSQSGQGNTEAFF
TRBV3-1,few,TRBD2,TRBJ2-1,CASSQERLAGGSEQFF
TRBV5-1,.,.,TRBJ2-2,CASSWAGNNANTGELFF
TRBV18,once,TRBD1,TRBJ1-2,CASSPLGQGGYGYTF
TRBV15,few,.,TRBJ2-2,CATSRDRRTGELFF
TRBV4-2,.,.,TRBJ1-4,CASSQGGHSSTNEKLFF
TRBV12-3/TRBV12-4,few,.,TRBJ1-2,CASSDRPRRYGYTF
TRBV7-3,.,.,TRBJ2-2,CASSLQGHTGELFF